The T cell receptor beta chain under discussion was sequenced for a study of blood T cell repertoires in COVID-19. In the study overall: Samples came from the United States, Italy and Spain, spanning acute and convalescent COVID-19.

Trimming took 6 bases from V and 7 from J, leaving 16 bases between them. Germline V gene sequence: CDR1 MGHDK, CDR2 SYGVNS. The CDR3 loop spans 15 amino acids. Original methodology: By means of reference gene primer amplification, nucleated cell counts were estimated. The method was immunoSEQ multiplex PCR; TCRdb's version includes in-frame clones alone and lacks a portion of them. Clone size and the V and J calls come from that table; the DNA yielded D and trimming. This sample has some 220,000 clones, with about four fifths found just once. The sequence derives from a woman in her twenties or thirties who had recovered from COVID-19. The chain carries TRBV25-1 and TRBJ1-6; D is ambiguous. Sequencing was carried out using peripheral blood. Written as DNA, the CDR3 is TGTGCCAGCAGAGGGTCCTGGGGAGAGAATTCACCCCTCCACTTT. Residues: CASRGSWGENSPLHF.